This T cell receptor beta chain was recovered during a study of Ad26.COV2.S vaccination and SARS-CoV-2 variants. Whole-study context: It was the COV1001 Ad26.COV2.S trial arm that included the donor. Each vaccinee took Ad26.COV2.S intramuscularly, once or twice 56 days apart.

Study outcomes and limitations: Vaccine recipients surpassed placebo recipients in spike-specific TCR breadth. With respect to non-spike TCR breadth, vaccine and placebo recipients were similar.

This clone turned up a few times. Its antigen is as yet unknown. The treatment here: about 20 received Ad26.COV2.S at low or high dose, single or two shots; a few received placebo; per-sample allocation not given. The samples were gathered on day 63 after the first injection of vaccine or placebo. Germline-derived CDR1 and CDR2 are LGHNA and YSLEER. The CDR3 extends over 15 amino acids. V lost 0 bases and J 7 bases, leaving 12 bases between the germline ends. Assay: immunoSEQ multiplex PCR; the TCRdb copy retains only in-frame clones and omits some. The repertoire holds about 480,000 clones, with around 88% as singletons.

This TCR was sampled from a person between 18 and 60 years old who received the Ad26.COV2.S COVID-19 vaccine or a placebo. The input for sequencing was peripheral blood, taken in a trial of Ad26.COV2.S vaccine versus placebo. The V call is TRBV4-3, the J call TRBJ1-4; a possible D gene is TRBD1 (6 bases). The CDR3 sequence is CASSQDSRGSEKLFF. The CDR3 region has the DNA TGCGCCAGCAGCCAAGATTCCAGGGGTAGTGAAAAACTGTTTTTT.